This T cell receptor (beta chain) emerged from a study of control samples from healthy donors and cancer patients. TCRdb's copy holds only in-frame clones and misses some; the assay was immunoSEQ multiplex PCR. The sample contains 90,000 to 100,000 clones, approximately 84% of which appear only once. CDR3 length equals 14 residues. Trimming shortened V by 1 base and J by 3 bases, and 4 bases separated the two germline ends. From germline, CDR1 is SEHNR and CDR2 FQNEAQ (reference sequence). The sequence was obtained from a man aged 70-80 years with lung cancer. The V call is TRBV7-9, the J call TRBJ1-6, with D unresolved. The sample was PBMCs. The CDR3 DNA follows: TGTGCCAGCAGCTTAGGCGGCTATAATTCACCCCTCCACTTT. It specifies CASSLGGYNSPLHF. Variable domain in full (rest from reference TRBV7-9 and TRBJ1-6): DTGVSQNPRHKITKRGQNVTFRCDPISEHNRLYWYRQTLGQGPEFLTYFQNEAQLEKSRLLSDRFSAERPKGSFSTLEIQRTEQGDSAMYLCASSLGGYNSPLHFGNGTRLTVT.